These T cell receptor beta chains were read from a single sample in a study of shared clonotypes between healthy human individuals. The method was immunoSEQ multiplex PCR; TCRdb's version includes in-frame clones alone and lacks a portion of them. The sample shows around 640,000 clones, approximately 96% of them seen only once. Sequences were obtained from naive CD8+ T cells sorted from blood. The receptors were gathered from a woman aged 30 to 39 in good health. CDR3s include the opening cysteine and the closing phenylalanine or tryptophan. A D gene is named only where the DNA matches it firmly. Rows may omit the clone size; those that give it use once, few, many or a size class.

j_gene: TRBJ1-1
d_gene: NA
v_gene: TRBV19
abundance: NA
CDR3nt: TGTGCCAGTAGTATCCTGGGGGGCACTGAAGCTTTCTTT
CDR3aa: CASSILGGTEAFF

j_gene: TRBJ2-3
d_gene: TRBD2
v_gene: TRBV6-6
abundance: NA
CDR3nt: TGTGCCAGCAGTACCCTAGCGGGAGACGTAGATACGCAGTATTTT
CDR3aa: CASSTLAGDVDTQYF

j_gene: TRBJ2-1
d_gene: TRBD2
v_gene: TRBV25-1
abundance: NA
CDR3nt: TGTGCCAGCAGTGACTTGGCGGGAGGGCCCTCGAATGAGCAGTTCTTC
CDR3aa: CASSDLAGGPSNEQFF

j_gene: TRBJ2-1
d_gene: NA
v_gene: TRBV28
abundance: NA
CDR3nt: TGTGCCAGCAGTTCGTCAGGGGGGGCCCCCTACAATGAGCAGTTCTTC
CDR3aa: CASSSSGGAPYNEQFF

j_gene: TRBJ2-7
d_gene: TRBD2
v_gene: TRBV11-2
abundance: NA
CDR3nt: TGTGCCAGCAGCTTGTTCGGGGGGAATCCCTACGAGCAGTACTTC
CDR3aa: CASSLFGGNPYEQYF

j_gene: TRBJ2-1
d_gene: TRBD1
v_gene: TRBV6-1
abundance: NA
CDR3nt: TGTGCCAGCAGTGAAGCAGGACAGGTATTCTCCTACAATGAGCAGTTCTTC
CDR3aa: CASSEAGQVFSYNEQFF

j_gene: TRBJ1-2
d_gene: TRBD1
v_gene: TRBV27
abundance: NA
CDR3nt: TGTGCCAGCAGTTTATCTGTGACAGGGGTATATGGCTACACCTTC
CDR3aa: CASSLSVTGVYGYTF

j_gene: TRBJ1-2
d_gene: NA
v_gene: TRBV27
abundance: NA
CDR3nt: TGTGCCAGCGGACTACCCGGGACTTTTGGCTACACCTTC
CDR3aa: CASGLPGTFGYTF

j_gene: TRBJ2-1
d_gene: TRBD2
v_gene: TRBV10-1
abundance: NA
CDR3nt: TGCGCCAGCAGTGAGTCGACGACTAGCGGTCACAATGAGCAGTTCTTC
CDR3aa: CASSESTTSGHNEQFF

j_gene: TRBJ2-1
d_gene: NA
v_gene: TRBV4-1
abundance: NA
CDR3nt: TGCGCCAGCAGCCAACGGACTGGGGGCAATGAGCAGTTCTTC
CDR3aa: CASSQRTGGNEQFF

j_gene: TRBJ2-1
d_gene: TRBD2
v_gene: TRBV28
abundance: once
CDR3nt: TGTGCCAGTTGGGGACTAGCGGGAGACAATGAGCAGTTCTTC
CDR3aa: CASWGLAGDNEQFF

j_gene: TRBJ2-5
d_gene: NA
v_gene: TRBV25-1
abundance: once
CDR3nt: TGTGCCAGCAGTACCCCGTGGGCCCAGGAGACCCAGTACTTC
CDR3aa: CASSTPWAQETQYF

j_gene: TRBJ2-1
d_gene: NA
v_gene: TRBV28
abundance: NA
CDR3nt: TGTGCCAGCAGTTTTCTAGCGAGCTACAATGAGCAGTTCTTC
CDR3aa: CASSFLASYNEQFF

j_gene: TRBJ1-4
d_gene: NA
v_gene: TRBV27
abundance: NA
CDR3nt: TGTGCCAGTAGTTTCGGAGGGGCTGGTGAAAAACTGTTTTTT
CDR3aa: CASSFGGAGEKLFF

j_gene: TRBJ2-7
d_gene: NA
v_gene: TRBV20-1
abundance: NA
CDR3nt: TGCAGTGCCTTGGACCCCTACGAGCAGTACTTC
CDR3aa: CSALDPYEQYF

j_gene: TRBJ1-3
d_gene: NA
v_gene: TRBV5-6
abundance: NA
CDR3nt: TGTGCCAGCAGCTTTTGGGGGGCTGGAAACACCATATATTTT
CDR3aa: CASSFWGAGNTIYF

j_gene: TRBJ2-7
d_gene: NA
v_gene: TRBV5-8
abundance: NA
CDR3nt: TGTGCCAGCAGCTTGGGTAGCGGCAGATTTTACGAGCAGTACTTC
CDR3aa: CASSLGSGRFYEQYF

j_gene: TRBJ2-3
d_gene: NA
v_gene: TRBV27
abundance: NA
CDR3nt: TGTGCCAGCGCCTCACTAAGCACAGATACGCAGTATTTT
CDR3aa: CASASLSTDTQYF

j_gene: TRBJ2-1
d_gene: TRBD2
v_gene: TRBV7-3
abundance: NA
CDR3nt: TGTGCCAGCAGCTTAGTGTCTAGCGGGATCAATGAGCAGTTCTTC
CDR3aa: CASSLVSSGINEQFF

j_gene: TRBJ2-1
d_gene: TRBD2
v_gene: TRBV5-1
abundance: NA
CDR3nt: TGCGCCAGCAGCTTGGGAGAGCGACTAGCGGGAGGGGAGCAGTTCTTC
CDR3aa: CASSLGERLAGGEQFF

j_gene: TRBJ2-5
d_gene: TRBD2
v_gene: TRBV28
abundance: NA
CDR3nt: TGTGCCAGCAGTCGGACTAGCGGGATGGAGACCCAGTACTTC
CDR3aa: CASSRTSGMETQYF

j_gene: TRBJ2-1
d_gene: NA
v_gene: TRBV29-1
abundance: NA
CDR3nt: TGCAGCGCCATACTAGACTCCTACAATGAGCAGTTCTTC
CDR3aa: CSAILDSYNEQFF

j_gene: TRBJ2-7
d_gene: NA
v_gene: TRBV28
abundance: NA
CDR3nt: TGTGCCAGCAGTTTCCCCCCGATCGTGTACTTC
CDR3aa: CASSFPPIVYF

j_gene: TRBJ1-1
d_gene: NA
v_gene: TRBV4-1
abundance: NA
CDR3nt: TGCGCCAGCAGCCAAGTAAAAATGTTCGGTTCTGAAGCTTTCTTT
CDR3aa: CASSQVKMFGSEAFF

j_gene: TRBJ2-7
d_gene: NA
v_gene: TRBV27
abundance: NA
CDR3nt: TGTGCCAGCAGTTTAGGTCGGGGGGCCACCTACGAGCAGTACTTC
CDR3aa: CASSLGRGATYEQYF

j_gene: TRBJ2-1
d_gene: NA
v_gene: TRBV2
abundance: NA
CDR3nt: TGTGCCAGCAGTGAAGGGGGGGGACAAAATGAGCAGTTCTTC
CDR3aa: CASSEGGGQNEQFF

j_gene: TRBJ1-5
d_gene: NA
v_gene: TRBV19
abundance: NA
CDR3nt: TGTGCCAGTAGTATTTCGAGGGTTGGTCAGCCCCAGCATTTT
CDR3aa: CASSISRVGQPQHF

j_gene: TRBJ2-3
d_gene: TRBD2
v_gene: TRBV14
abundance: NA
CDR3nt: TGTGCCAGCAGCCAAGGTAGCGGGAGGGCCGTTTGGACAGATACGCAGTATTTT
CDR3aa: CASSQGSGRAVWTDTQYF

j_gene: TRBJ2-7
d_gene: NA
v_gene: TRBV27
abundance: NA
CDR3nt: TGTGCCAGCAGTCCCACGCGGGTTGCATTTCACGAGCAGTACTTC
CDR3aa: CASSPTRVAFHEQYF

j_gene: TRBJ2-7
d_gene: NA
v_gene: TRBV29-1
abundance: NA
CDR3nt: TGCAGCGCCCGTACGGGTGGCGAGCAGTACTTC
CDR3aa: CSARTGGEQYF

j_gene: TRBJ1-2
d_gene: NA
v_gene: TRBV5-4
abundance: once
CDR3nt: TGTGCCAGCAGCTTGGAGGGGGGTTATGGCTACACCTTC
CDR3aa: CASSLEGGYGYTF

j_gene: TRBJ2-1
d_gene: NA
v_gene: TRBV4-1
abundance: NA
CDR3nt: TGCGCCAGCAGCCAATCTTCCTACAATGAGCAGTTCTTC
CDR3aa: CASSQSSYNEQFF

j_gene: TRBJ1-2
d_gene: TRBD1
v_gene: TRBV27
abundance: NA
CDR3nt: TGTGCCAGCAGTTTATCCCCAACAGGGGGCGGGTTTGGCTACACCTTC
CDR3aa: CASSLSPTGGGFGYTF

j_gene: TRBJ2-1
d_gene: TRBD2
v_gene: TRBV7-9
abundance: NA
CDR3nt: TGTGCCAGCAGCCCGCGGGGGGGCGGGAGTTTAAATGAGCAGTTCTTC
CDR3aa: CASSPRGGGSLNEQFF

j_gene: TRBJ2-7
d_gene: NA
v_gene: TRBV4-1
abundance: NA
CDR3nt: TGCGCCAGCAGCCAAGTCGCGCAGGCTGGGTACGAGCAGTACTTC
CDR3aa: CASSQVAQAGYEQYF

j_gene: TRBJ2-7
d_gene: NA
v_gene: TRBV5-6
abundance: NA
CDR3nt: TGTGCCAGCAGCTTGGGTACCTACGAGCAGTACTTC
CDR3aa: CASSLGTYEQYF

j_gene: TRBJ2-1
d_gene: TRBD2
v_gene: TRBV9
abundance: once
CDR3nt: TGTGCCAGCAGCGGAAACTCACTCAGCGGGAGGTGGAACAATGAGCAGTTCTTC
CDR3aa: CASSGNSLSGRWNNEQFF

j_gene: TRBJ2-7
d_gene: NA
v_gene: TRBV29-1
abundance: NA
CDR3nt: TGCAGCGTTAGCCTTCTGAGCGACGAGCAGTACTTC
CDR3aa: CSVSLLSDEQYF

j_gene: TRBJ1-1
d_gene: NA
v_gene: TRBV10-3
abundance: NA
CDR3nt: TGTGCCATCAGTGAGTCCGGAGGGGATACGACTTTCTTT
CDR3aa: CAISESGGDTTFF

j_gene: TRBJ2-7
d_gene: NA
v_gene: TRBV27
abundance: NA
CDR3nt: TGTGCCAGCAGTTCAGGGATCTCCTACGAGCAGTACTTC
CDR3aa: CASSSGISYEQYF